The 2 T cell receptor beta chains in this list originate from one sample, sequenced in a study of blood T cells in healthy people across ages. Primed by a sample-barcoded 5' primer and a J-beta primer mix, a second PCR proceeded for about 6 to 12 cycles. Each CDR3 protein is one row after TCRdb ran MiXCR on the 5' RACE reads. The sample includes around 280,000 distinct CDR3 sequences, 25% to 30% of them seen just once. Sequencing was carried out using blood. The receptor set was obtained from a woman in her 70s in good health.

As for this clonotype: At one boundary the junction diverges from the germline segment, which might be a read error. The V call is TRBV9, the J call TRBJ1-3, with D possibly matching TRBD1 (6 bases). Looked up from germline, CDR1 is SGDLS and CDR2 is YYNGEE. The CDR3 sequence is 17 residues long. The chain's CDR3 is CASSATIGDISGNIIYF. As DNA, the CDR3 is TGTGCCAGCAGCGCAACAATTGGGGACATCTCTGGAAACATCATATATTTT.

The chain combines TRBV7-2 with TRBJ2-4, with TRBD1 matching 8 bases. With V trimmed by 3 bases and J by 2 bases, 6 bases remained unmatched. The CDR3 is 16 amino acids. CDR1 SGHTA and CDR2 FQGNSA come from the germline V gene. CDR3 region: CASSLIRGLSKNIQYF. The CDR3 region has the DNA TGTGCCAGCAGCTTGATCAGGGGGCTCTCCAAAAACATTCAGTACTTC.